This entry describes one T cell receptor beta chain. V was trimmed by 2 bases and J by 3 bases, leaving 14 bases between them. Germline V gives CDR1 MDHEN, CDR2 SYDVKM. CDR3 length: 16 amino acids. The sample comes from a study of blood T cell repertoires in COVID-19. Study-level background: From T cells, B-cell-depleted T cells, or PBMCs came the material, which was cDNA or gDNA.

As processed by the authors: Estimates of nucleated cell counts were drawn from the amplification of reference gene primers. Produced via immunoSEQ multiplex PCR; TCRdb's table is partial and in-frame only. The V and J calls and the clone size are those of that table, but D and trimming were determined from the DNA. The table lists roughly 400,000 clones, about 88% of them singletons. The V and J genes are TRBV28 and TRBJ1-5, with a tentative D call TRBD1 (6 bases). What was sequenced was PBMCs or T cells enriched from blood (not recorded which). The receptor was isolated from a woman between 18 and 30 years old who had been exposed to COVID-19. In nucleotides, the CDR3 is TGTGCCAGCAGTTTACAGGGGCGAGGTGCCAATCAGCCCCAGCATTTT. It yields the protein CASSLQGRGANQPQHF.